This T cell receptor beta chain was sequenced during a study of T cell repertoires in cytomegalovirus infection. Study overall: CMV epitopes that were recently identified and HLA-C-restricted were used alongside well-studied HLA-B-restricted ones. It can be stated that public TCR beta signatures indicated CMV infection as well as a matching HLA type. The study's findings and limits: HLA-C-restricted CMV clonotypes gave the most frequent clonotype in two of eight donors. Public TCR beta family frequency separated CMV-and-HLA carriers, including in an independent cohort.

This clonotype was observed a few times. Its antigen remains unidentified. Germline values: CDR1 SGHVS, CDR2 FNYEAQ. The CDR3 contains 16 residues. Germline trimming cut 4 bases from V and 7 bases from J; bases unmatched to any gene: 9. TCRdb re-analysed the reads in MiXCR, keeping a single row per CDR3 protein. The sample consists of 40,000 to 60,000 distinct CDR3 sequences, 20% to 25% of them appearing once. The chain couples TRBV7-6 to TRBJ2-3, with 12 bases aligning to TRBD2. The receptor was isolated from a human donor in good health (CMV status not recorded). Some clones in this sample may be carry-over from other donors' samples. Source: CD8+ T cells from cultured PBMCs, taken from culture after CMV antigen stimulation. This chain's CDR3 is CASSSPRLAGVNTQYF. The CDR3, as DNA: TGTGCCAGCAGCTCACCCAGACTAGCGGGGGTTAATACGCAGTATTTT. The full variable domain, in which reference TRBV7-6 and TRBJ2-3 provide the parts outside the CDR3, is GAGVSQSPRYKVTKRGQDVALRCDPISGHVSLYWYRQALGQGPEFLTYFNYEAQQDKSGLPNDRFSAERPEGSISTLTIQRTEQRDSAMYRCASSSPRLAGVNTQYFGPGTRLTVL.